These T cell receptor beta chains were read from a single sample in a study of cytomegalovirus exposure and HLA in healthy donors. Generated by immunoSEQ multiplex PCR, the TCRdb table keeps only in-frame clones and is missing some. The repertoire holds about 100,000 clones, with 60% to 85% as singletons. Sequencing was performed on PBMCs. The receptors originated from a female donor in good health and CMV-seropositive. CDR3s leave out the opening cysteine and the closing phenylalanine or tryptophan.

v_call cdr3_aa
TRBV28 ASSSPKGQYQETQY
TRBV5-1 ASSPTTNTGELF
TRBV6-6 ASSQTGVTYEQY
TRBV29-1 SARLDKRNEQY
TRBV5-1 ASSSGLAGFYEQY
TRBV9 ASSVDPGQATSTDTQY
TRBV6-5 ASTPSGGASGELF
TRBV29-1 SLRTSGSNEQF
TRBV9 ASSPTGGGYTEAF
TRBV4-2 ASSHRTGETHYEQY
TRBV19 ASSITSSGRAGDTQY
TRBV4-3 ASSQGIGGGYNEQF
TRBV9 ASSMTGGGQPQH
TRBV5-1 ASSSPNRGNTEAF
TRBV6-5 ATKPRGTSYEQY
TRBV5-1 ASSWEGNEKLF
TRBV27 ASSSSGGEWDGYT
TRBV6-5 AVRAADRYYGYT
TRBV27 ASSFFSGHQNTEAF
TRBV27 ASSTKTGHSYEQY
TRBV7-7 ASSSTPGQGPGELF
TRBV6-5 ASGTGSRGYT
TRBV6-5 ASSGAGTGKETQY
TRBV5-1 ASSSITGTGGSHYGYT
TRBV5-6 ASSLSPTSRATDTQY
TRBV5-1 ASTSEGQPTDTQY
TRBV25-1 ASSRAGRITGELF
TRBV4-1 ASSPSAGGRHTEAF
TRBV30 AWSQTGGYGYT
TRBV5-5 ASSLRLAGDLYQETQY
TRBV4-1 ASSQRSGGYEQY
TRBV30 AWTGISGNTIY
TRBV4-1 ASSQGLLRGSYNEQF